A selection of T cell receptor beta chains follows, all from one sample in a study of Ad26.COV2.S vaccination and SARS-CoV-2 variants. The method was immunoSEQ multiplex PCR; TCRdb's version includes in-frame clones alone and lacks a portion of them. The sample has about 320,000 clones, roughly nine tenths seen once. The sequencing here drew on peripheral blood, taken in a trial of Ad26.COV2.S vaccine versus placebo. These receptors were taken from a person aged 18-60 years who received the Ad26.COV2.S COVID-19 vaccine or a placebo. Each CDR3 is given with its conserved first and last residue. Fields, in order: V gene, J gene, CDR3 protein.

V: TRBV3-1/TRBV3-2; J: TRBJ1-2; CDR3: CASSRKYRRLTGTEHYTF
V: TRBV15; J: TRBJ2-1; CDR3: CATSTGLAGAVPSYNEQFF
V: TRBV30; J: TRBJ2-1; CDR3: CAWSVGMGTSGSRHNEQFF
V: TRBV20-1; J: TRBJ1-2; CDR3: CSASYDRSGVYGYTF
V: TRBV6-4; J: TRBJ2-2; CDR3: CASSVKGGDATGELFF
V: TRBV14; J: TRBJ2-2; CDR3: CASSVRFTGELFF
V: TRBV6-2/TRBV6-3; J: TRBJ1-5; CDR3: CASSYTGGEGLGNQPQHF
V: TRBV4-1; J: TRBJ2-5; CDR3: CASSPTIVGTQYF
V: TRBV29-1; J: TRBJ2-1; CDR3: CSGTRQGSRNEQFF
V: TRBV3-1/TRBV3-2; J: TRBJ1-1; CDR3: CASTKGLPRANTEAFF
V: TRBV7-3; J: TRBJ2-1; CDR3: CASSLPSGSGEQFF
V: TRBV4-1; J: TRBJ1-1; CDR3: CASSQGERDWVMNTEAFF
V: TRBV6-4; J: TRBJ1-1; CDR3: CASSDSIGSRAFF
V: TRBV7-9; J: TRBJ1-4; CDR3: CASSLAGPGANEKLFF
V: TRBV9; J: TRBJ1-5; CDR3: CASSLTTGFGEPQHF
V: TRBV7-7; J: TRBJ2-3; CDR3: CASSLFLGGASDTQYF
V: TRBV7-2; J: TRBJ2-2; CDR3: CASSSLAGTNTGELFF
V: TRBV6-2/TRBV6-3; J: TRBJ2-1; CDR3: CASSLGPGTSKQFF
V: TRBV4-3; J: TRBJ2-5; CDR3: CASSQDLRGQETQYF
V: TRBV11-2; J: TRBJ2-3; CDR3: CASSLLAGGDTDTQYF
V: TRBV6-5; J: TRBJ1-5; CDR3: CASRRLNQPQHF
V: TRBV4-1; J: TRBJ2-4; CDR3: CASSQIGLGLASNF
V: TRBV13; J: TRBJ2-7; CDR3: CASSPEGGSSYEQYF
V: TRBV2; J: TRBJ1-1; CDR3: CASSGDSGTEAFF
V: TRBV3-1/TRBV3-2; J: TRBJ1-2; CDR3: CASSQDPQGDGYTF
V: TRBV27; J: TRBJ1-1; CDR3: CASSLNRRIQGSEAFF
V: TRBV2; J: TRBJ2-3; CDR3: CARLLRTTDTQYF
V: TRBV5-4; J: TRBJ1-2; CDR3: CASSSGQVSYGYTF
V: TRBV5-6; J: TRBJ1-1; CDR3: CASSFPRGTNTEAFF
V: TRBV3-1/TRBV3-2; J: TRBJ1-1; CDR3: CASSQYRLAEAFF
V: TRBV4-3; J: TRBJ2-7; CDR3: CASSPVGGTGEQYF
V: TRBV4-2; J: TRBJ2-7; CDR3: CASSQDWGLGYEQYF
V: TRBV30; J: TRBJ2-1; CDR3: CAWSGYRRTGKTRPRNEQFF
V: TRBV7-9; J: TRBJ1-1; CDR3: CASSLGGSKNTEAFF
V: TRBV18; J: TRBJ1-4; CDR3: CASAFGGRNEKLFF
V: TRBV18; J: TRBJ1-5; CDR3: CASSPFRQSQGPQHF
V: TRBV4-3; J: TRBJ1-2; CDR3: CASSQVDRDEGYTF
V: TRBV11-3; J: TRBJ2-1; CDR3: CASSAPLLDEQFF
V: TRBV13; J: TRBJ1-2; CDR3: CASSRTGGVYGYTF
V: TRBV13; J: TRBJ2-4; CDR3: CASSYKDIQYF
V: TRBV4-2; J: TRBJ2-1; CDR3: CASSQPGLAANSSYNEQFF
V: TRBV10-3; J: TRBJ1-2; CDR3: CAISEPATGPDVFYGYTF
V: TRBV3-1/TRBV3-2; J: TRBJ1-2; CDR3: CASSQGRTSDGYTF
V: TRBV3-1/TRBV3-2; J: TRBJ1-1; CDR3: CASSQDRWAEAFF